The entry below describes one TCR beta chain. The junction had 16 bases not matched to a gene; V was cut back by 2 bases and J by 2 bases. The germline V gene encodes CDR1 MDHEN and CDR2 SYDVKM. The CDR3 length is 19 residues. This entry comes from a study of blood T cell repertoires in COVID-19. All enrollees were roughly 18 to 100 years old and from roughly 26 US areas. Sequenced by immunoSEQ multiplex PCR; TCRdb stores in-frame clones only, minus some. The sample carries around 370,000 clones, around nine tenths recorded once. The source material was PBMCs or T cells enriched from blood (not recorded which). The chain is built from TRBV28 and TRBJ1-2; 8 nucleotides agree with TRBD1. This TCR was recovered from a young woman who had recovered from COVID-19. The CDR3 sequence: CASSLPYRGEAGRNYGYTF. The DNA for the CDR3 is TGTGCCAGCAGTTTACCCTACAGGGGGGAAGCAGGAAGAAACTATGGCTACACCTTC.